The 8 T cell receptor beta chains presented below share a single source sample, sequenced in a study of blood T cell repertoires in COVID-19. Generated by immunoSEQ multiplex PCR, the TCRdb table keeps only in-frame clones and is missing some. The profile shows hundreds of thousands of clones, around four fifths of them singletons. The sequenced material came from peripheral blood. The receptors shown here come from a man at least 80 years old with acute or convalescent COVID-19.

The CDR3 sequence is CATADRGSTNEKLFF. The CDR3 DNA sequence: TGTGCCACCGCAGACAGGGGGTCAACTAATGAAAAACTGTTTTTT. The chain couples TRBV19 to TRBJ1-4, with 9 bases identical to TRBD1. Trimming took 10 bases from V and 0 from J; bases not matched to a gene: 6. Germline V lookup: CDR1 LNHDA, CDR2 SQIVND (reference sequence). CDR3 length: 15 residues.

J is TRBJ1-5 and V is TRBV30; D might be TRBD1 (5 bases). Germline V gene lookup returns CDR1 GTSNPN and CDR2 SVGIG (reference sequence). The CDR3 sequence is 14 residues long. V was clipped by 1 base and J by 3 bases, with 10 bases between them. CDR3 residues: CAWSGVGVNQPQHF. CDR3 nucleotide sequence: TGTGCCTGGAGTGGGGTAGGGGTCAATCAGCCCCAGCATTTT.

The chain employs TRBV28 and TRBJ1-6; D may be TRBD1 (5 bases). This CDR3 region has 15 residues. Deletions cut 5 bases from V and 5 bases from J, with 13 bases between. CDR1 is MDHEN, CDR2 SYDVKM, per germline. CDR3 sequence reads: CASSQPQGNNSPLHF. Here the CDR3 DNA reads TGTGCCAGCAGTCAACCTCAGGGAAATAATTCACCCCTCCACTTT.

V is TRBV18 and J is TRBJ1-3; D is ambiguous. The CDR3 extends over 16 amino acids. V was shortened by 1 base and J by 2 bases, with 12 bases between the two germline ends. The germline V gene has CDR1 KGHSH and CDR2 LQKENI. CDR3 residues: CASSPLNEGTGNTIYF. CDR3 bases: TGTGCCAGCTCACCACTTAATGAGGGCACTGGAAACACCATATATTTT.

The rearrangement links TRBV6-5 to TRBJ1-2; TRBD1 agrees at 7 bases. Germline lookup yields CDR1 MNHEY and CDR2 SVGAGI. J lost 2 bases, V lost 6 bases, and 6 bases had no gene match. The CDR3 length is 14 residues. CDR3 nucleotides: TGTGCCAGCAGGAACGCGGGACAGAACTATGGCTACACCTTC. The encoded protein is CASRNAGQNYGYTF.

The chain links TRBV19 to TRBJ2-3; 10 nucleotides line up with TRBD1. The CDR3 has 15 residues. Per the germline V gene, CDR1 is LNHDA and CDR2 is SQIVND (reference sequence). With V trimmed by 8 bases and J by 1 base, 6 bases remained unmatched. CDR3 loop: CASGGTGAGTDTQYF. Here the CDR3 DNA reads TGTGCCAGTGGAGGGACAGGGGCTGGCACAGATACGCAGTATTTT. Complete variable domain (other parts from reference TRBV19 and TRBJ2-3): DGGITQSPKYLFRKEGQNVTLSCEQNLNHDAMYWYRQDPGQGLRLIYYSQIVNDFQKGDIAEGYSVSREKKESFPLTVTSAQKNPTAFYLCASGGTGAGTDTQYFGPGTRLTVL.

This clone showed up just once. This sequence joins TRBV10-3 and TRBJ1-6; D might be TRBD1 (6 bases). CDR1 is ENHRY, CDR2 SYGVKD, per germline. Trimming left V 7 bases short and J 6 bases short, with 10 bases between. CDR3 size: 13 residues. The CDR3 protein is CAIMDSFNSPLHF. The CDR3 DNA reads as TGTGCCATCATGGACAGCTTTAATTCACCCCTCCACTTT.

The J gene is TRBJ1-2, the V gene TRBV4-1, with 9 bases identical to TRBD1. This CDR3 region has 15 residues. Looked up from germline, CDR1 is MGHRA and CDR2 is YSYEKL. The trim removed 3 bases at V and 3 bases at J, leaving 5 bases unmatched. The CDR3 sequence is CASSQNRGRDYGYTF. The DNA of the CDR3 is TGCGCCAGCAGCCAGAACAGGGGGCGAGACTATGGCTACACCTTC.